These 18 T cell receptor beta chains came from one sample sequenced in a study of T cells after yellow fever vaccination. TCRdb reprocessed the 5' RACE reads via MiXCR and lists one record per CDR3 protein. This table holds about 170,000 distinct CDR3 sequences, about 11% found once. Material: CD8+ T cells sorted from PBMCs, obtained 15 days after the yellow fever booster vaccination. These receptors were obtained from a young man who received the YFV17D yellow fever vaccine.

V is TRBV7-9 and J is TRBJ1-2; 9 positions match TRBD1. The CDR3 length is 14 residues. V was pared by 5 bases and J by 8 bases, with 9 bases of the junction left unmatched. CDR1 is SEHNR, CDR2 FQNEAQ, per germline (reference sequence). CDR3 bases: TGTGCCAGCAGCACCGGGACAGGGTCCGTCGGCTACACCTTC. Its protein product is CASSTGTGSVGYTF.

This clonotype occurred many times. The chain links TRBV5-1 to TRBJ1-6; tentatively, D is TRBD1 (6 bases). The CDR3 covers 17 residues. Germline values: CDR1 SGHRS, CDR2 YFSETQ. Trimming took off 4 bases at V and 5 bases at J, with 19 bases between the two ends. The CDR3 region is CASSERGTGQDNSPLHF. Written as DNA, the CDR3 is TGCGCCAGCAGCGAGAGGGGTACAGGGCAAGATAATTCACCCCTCCACTTT.

This clonotype was counted many times. The chain carries TRBV14 and TRBJ2-7; D ambiguous. The V end was cut by 0 bases, the J end by 1 base, with 13 bases between. The CDR3 loop spans 16 amino acids. From germline, CDR1 is SGHDN and CDR2 FVKESK. The CDR3 is CASSQDKALYSYEQYF. Here the CDR3 DNA reads TGTGCCAGCAGCCAAGATAAAGCCCTATATTCCTACGAGCAGTACTTC.

This clonotype was observed a handful of times. The J gene is TRBJ2-1, the V gene TRBV5-1, with D possibly TRBD2 on 5 matching bases. CDR1 is SGHRS, CDR2 YFSETQ, per germline. V dropped 0 bases and J dropped 8 bases, with 15 bases sitting between them. The CDR3 sequence is 15 residues long. CDR3 sequence: CASSLGGASPHEQFF. The CDR3 DNA sequence: TGCGCCAGCAGCTTGGGGGGAGCCTCCCCTCATGAGCAGTTCTTC.

The rearrangement joins TRBV4-1 to TRBJ1-4; weak D call: TRBD1 (5 bases). The CDR3 is 16 amino acids. Germline loops: CDR1 MGHRA, CDR2 YSYEKL. V shed 4 bases and J shed 7 bases, with 19 bases lying between them. The CDR3 here is CASSPEGRLPTEKLFF. For the CDR3, the DNA is TGCGCCAGCAGCCCCGAGGGACGCCTACCCACTGAAAAACTGTTTTTT.

This clonotype has more than one count but fewer than ten. The V call is TRBV11-2, the J call TRBJ2-1; 8 bases map to TRBD2. Germline-derived CDR1 and CDR2 are SGHAT and FQNNGV. V dropped 2 bases and J dropped 2; count of bases not matched to a gene: 5. CDR3 length: 16 amino acids. CDR3 DNA sequence: TGTGCCAGCAGCTTAACCGCGGGGGGTACCTACAATGAGCAGTTCTTC. It translates to CASSLTAGGTYNEQFF.

The V gene is TRBV7-2, the J gene TRBJ2-3, with 10 bases identical to TRBD2. CDR1 and CDR2 from the germline V gene are SGHTA and FQGNSA. The CDR3 sequence is 17 residues long. J gave up 4 bases and V 5 bases, and 12 bases lay outside the gene matches. The CDR3 loop reads CASSRRLAGGNPDTQYF. The CDR3 nucleotides are TGTGCCAGCAGCCGGCGTTTAGCGGGGGGCAACCCAGATACGCAGTATTTT.

In this sample, this clonotype turned up a few times. This sequence joins TRBV24-1 and TRBJ2-7; D call uncertain. Trimming took off 8 bases at V and 3 bases at J, with 16 bases between the two ends. The CDR3 extends over 14 amino acids. Germline V gives CDR1 KGHDR, CDR2 SFDVKD. The CDR3 DNA follows: TGTGCCACCACACATGCCGGGCAACTCTACGAGCAGTACGTC. Translating gives CATTHAGQLYEQYV.

The chain employs TRBV29-1 and TRBJ1-3; no reliable D call. This CDR3 is 14 amino acids long. The germline CDR1 and CDR2 sequences are SQVTM and ANQGSEA. V was pared by 0 bases and J by 2 bases, with 8 bases between. The CDR3 DNA reads TGCAGCGTTGAAGAACTGAAGGCTGGAAACACCATATATTTT. Its protein product is CSVEELKAGNTIYF.

J is TRBJ2-1 and V is TRBV20-1; 10 bases line up with TRBD2. Per the germline V gene, CDR1 is DFQATT and CDR2 is SNEGSKA (reference sequence). CDR3 length: 18 residues. The V segment lost 0 bases and the J segment 3 bases; nucleotides outside the gene matches: 11. CDR3 nucleotides: TGCAGTGCTAGAGATTTGGTCAGCGGGGGGGCGTACTACAATGAGCAGTTCTTC. Protein sequence: CSARDLVSGGAYYNEQFF.

This clonotype has a handful of counts. This sequence joins TRBV13 and TRBJ2-5; D unresolved. Between the trimmed V and J ends, which lost 5 bases and 1 base, there was a span of 20 bases. Germline lookup yields CDR1 PRHDT and CDR2 FYEKMQ (reference sequence). The CDR3 covers 17 residues. CDR3 DNA sequence: TGTGCCAGCAGCACCGCAGCGCTCCCAGCTCCCCAAGAGACCCAGTACTTC. Amino acids: CASSTAALPAPQETQYF.

There are a few counts of this clonotype. The chain recombines TRBV29-1 with TRBJ2-2, with a possible D match to TRBD2 (6 bases). Trimming cost V 3 bases and J 3 bases, with 11 bases left between them. The germline CDR1 and CDR2 sequences are SQVTM and ANQGSEA. The CDR3 spans 14 residues. The CDR3 DNA follows: TGCAGCGTTGACGGGGGTCGGGACACCGGGGAGCTGTTTTTT. Its protein is CSVDGGRDTGELFF.

The genes are TRBV11-1 and TRBJ1-1; D may be TRBD1 (6 bases). Germline V CDR1 and CDR2: SGHAT, FQDESV (reference sequence). Deletions cut 0 bases from V and 7 bases from J, with 15 bases between. This CDR3 spans 15 amino acids. CDR3 DNA sequence: TGTGCCAGCAGCTTAGCTCCAGGGGAAAGTAATGAAGCTTTCTTT. Its protein product is CASSLAPGESNEAFF.

A few counts support this clonotype. The gene calls are TRBV12-3 or TRBV12-4 and TRBJ2-2; no clear D gene. V was pared by 2 bases and J by 1 base, with 8 bases between. The CDR3 totals 15 residues. Here the CDR3 reads CASSLSQGNTGELFF. CDR3 sequence (DNA): TGTGCCAGCAGTTTAAGTCAAGGGAACACCGGGGAGCTGTTTTTT.

This chain joins TRBV13 and TRBJ1-1; D possibly corresponds to TRBD1 (6 bases). The CDR3 has 14 residues. Germline V lookup: CDR1 PRHDT, CDR2 FYEKMQ (reference sequence). V lost 4 bases and J lost 1, with 10 bases in between. Written as DNA, the CDR3 is TGTGCCAGCAGCTCTGCGACAGGGAACACTGAAGCTTTCTTT. Protein: CASSSATGNTEAFF.

The V and J genes are TRBV4-2 and TRBJ1-5; a weak D match, TRBD1 (6 bases). V lost 5 bases, J lost 5 bases, and 10 bases lay in between. From germline, CDR1 is LGHNA and CDR2 YNFKEQ. The length of the CDR3 is 13 residues. The CDR3 region has the DNA TGTGCCAGCAGCTTGGGGGCCGATCAGCCCCAGCATTTT. It yields the protein CASSLGADQPQHF.

V gene TRBV6-2 or TRBV6-3 combines with J gene TRBJ1-2; TRBD1 aligns across 7 bases. With V trimmed by 0 bases and J by 6 bases, 4 bases remained unmatched. Germline-derived CDR1 and CDR2 are MNHEY and SVGEGT. This CDR3 has 14 residues. This CDR3 is CASSYSRDSHGYTF. The CDR3 DNA reads TGTGCCAGCAGTTACTCCCGGGACAGCCATGGCTACACCTTC.

The rearrangement uses TRBV6-5 and TRBJ2-1; TRBD2 matches 12 bases. The CDR3 runs to 18 residues. J lost 4 bases, V lost 2 bases, and 9 bases had no gene match. Germline values: CDR1 MNHEY, CDR2 SVGAGI. In DNA, the CDR3 is TGTGCCAGCAGTTACCTCGGGACTAGCGGGCGCCCATACAATGAGCAGTTCTTC. It codes for CASSYLGTSGRPYNEQFF.